A selection of T cell receptor beta chains follows, all from one sample in a study of identical twins. TCRdb re-called the 5' RACE reads with MiXCR, one entry per CDR3 protein. The table lists about 290,000 distinct CDR3 sequences, roughly 10% of them singletons. The same sample was also used in a study of yellow fever vaccine responses in identical twins.

The sequenced sample was CD8+ T cells sorted from blood. The receptors originated from a woman younger than 35 in good health. The CDR3 runs from the conserved cysteine through the conserved F or W. Fields, in order: J gene, V gene, clone size, D gene, CDR3 protein, CDR3 DNA. A D gene is named only where the DNA matches it firmly. A row's size may be missing; if present it is once, few, many or a size class.

TRBJ2-5	TRBV18	many	NA	CASSPSLGDETQYF	TGTGCCAGCTCACCTTCGCTGGGGGATGAGACCCAGTACTTC
TRBJ2-7	TRBV27	many	TRBD1	CASSHRDRGYEQYF	TGTGCCAGCAGTCACCGGGACAGGGGATACGAGCAGTACTTC
TRBJ2-5	TRBV4-2	NA	TRBD2	CASSQDSGYSIQETQYF	TGTGCCAGCAGCCAAGATAGCGGGTACAGCATACAAGAGACCCAGTACTTC
TRBJ1-2	TRBV12-3/TRBV12-4	NA	TRBD1	CASSLGTGGAGANYGYTF	TGTGCCAGCAGTTTAGGGACAGGGGGCGCAGGAGCTAACTATGGCTACACCTTC
TRBJ1-4	TRBV7-6	few	TRBD1	CASRTRQGEKLFF	TGTGCCAGCAGAACTCGACAGGGCGAAAAACTGTTTTTT
TRBJ2-5	TRBV12-3/TRBV12-4	once	TRBD2	CARSFWWGREGASQETQYF	TGTGCCCGCAGTTTCTGGTGGGGTCGGGAGGGCGCCTCCCAAGAGACCCAGTACTTC
TRBJ1-5	TRBV4-1	many	NA	CVFCQAPYSNQPQHF	TGCGTCTTCTGCCAAGCCCCTTATAGCAATCAGCCCCAGCATTTT
TRBJ1-6	TRBV9	few	NA	CASSTGESPLHF	TGTGCCAGCAGCACCGGGGAGTCACCCCTCCACTTT
TRBJ2-3	TRBV5-8	NA	NA	CASSLLGRGYADTQYF	TGTGCCAGCAGCTTGTTAGGCAGGGGTTATGCAGATACGCAGTATTTT
TRBJ2-1	TRBV15	NA	NA	CATSGGETYLYNEQFF	TGTGCCACCAGCGGAGGTGAGACGTACCTCTACAATGAGCAGTTCTTC
TRBJ1-3	TRBV12-3/TRBV12-4	many	NA	CASSLGSSGNTIYF	TGTGCCAGCAGTTTAGGCAGCTCTGGAAACACCATATATTTT
TRBJ2-6	TRBV20-1	few	NA	CSARDLTANVLTF	TGCAGTGCTAGAGATCTGACGGCCAACGTCCTGACTTTC
TRBJ2-3	TRBV3-1	NA	NA	CASSQQPPGVGTDTQYF	TGTGCCAGCAGCCAACAGCCCCCCGGGGTGGGCACAGATACGCAGTATTTT
TRBJ2-1	TRBV9	few	NA	CASSVQPNEQFF	TGTGCCAGCAGCGTACAGCCCAATGAGCAGTTCTTC
TRBJ2-7	TRBV10-3	NA	NA	CAISSPRGSDYEQYF	TGTGCCATCAGCAGCCCAAGAGGGTCTGACTACGAGCAGTACTTC
TRBJ2-3	TRBV6-1	NA	NA	CASSAPLTDTQYF	TGTGCCAGCAGTGCCCCCCTCACAGATACGCAGTATTTT
TRBJ2-7	TRBV29-1	few	NA	CSVERGDTYEQYF	TGCAGCGTTGAGAGAGGGGACACCTACGAGCAGTACTTC
TRBJ2-7	TRBV5-6	NA	NA	CASSLERWTALYEQYF	TGTGCCAGCAGCTTGGAACGATGGACGGCACTCTACGAGCAGTACTTC
TRBJ1-2	TRBV5-5	many	NA	CASIPSDLYGYTF	TGTGCCAGCATCCCTTCCGACCTCTATGGCTACACCTTC
TRBJ1-1	TRBV29-1	few	NA	CSVEEVGGLIPMNTEAFF	TGCAGCGTTGAAGAGGTGGGGGGGCTAATTCCCATGAACACTGAAGCTTTCTTT
TRBJ2-3	TRBV25-1	many	TRBD2	CASLAGGPDTQYF	TGTGCCAGTTTAGCGGGAGGCCCGGATACGCAGTATTTT
TRBJ2-1	TRBV29-1	few	NA	CSVEGDERAYNEQFF	TGCAGCGTTGAGGGGGACGAGAGGGCGTACAATGAGCAGTTCTTC
TRBJ2-3	TRBV6-5	many	NA	CASSYSDTSTTDTQYF	TGTGCCAGCAGTTACTCCGACACTAGTACCACAGATACGCAGTATTTT
TRBJ1-2	TRBV7-2	NA	NA	CASSPGPTLYGYTF	TGTGCCAGCAGCCCTGGACCGACACTCTATGGCTACACCTTC
TRBJ2-1	TRBV5-1	many	TRBD2	CASSPTGGSSYNEQFF	TGCGCCAGCAGCCCAACCGGGGGGAGCTCCTACAATGAGCAGTTCTTC
TRBJ2-1	TRBV20-1	few	TRBD2	CSARILAGFYNEQFF	TGCAGTGCTAGAATCCTAGCGGGGTTTTACAATGAGCAGTTCTTC
TRBJ2-7	TRBV30	NA	TRBD1	CAWGQGAHEQYF	TGTGCCTGGGGACAGGGGGCCCACGAGCAGTACTTC
TRBJ2-3	TRBV4-1	many	NA	CASSQATGTSTDTQYF	TGCGCCAGCAGCCAAGCCACCGGGACTAGCACAGATACGCAGTATTTT
TRBJ2-1	TRBV6-1	many	TRBD1	CASSEEQGAPNEQFF	TGTGCCAGCAGTGAAGAACAGGGGGCGCCGAATGAGCAGTTCTTC
TRBJ2-1	TRBV7-3	NA	NA	CASSSPPTQGDEQFF	TGTGCCAGCAGCTCACCTCCGACACAGGGCGATGAGCAGTTCTTC
TRBJ2-1	TRBV5-8	NA	TRBD2	CASSSSGAGYEQFF	TGTGCCAGCAGCTCTAGCGGGGCCGGCTATGAGCAGTTCTTC